This T cell receptor (beta chain) was identified during a study of T cells in Graves' hyperthyroidism and ophthalmopathy. As concerns this clonotype: The antigen remains unidentified. A clone one base away is much larger, so this may be a read error.

Germline CDR1 is SGHVS and CDR2 is FNYEAQ. V lost 5 bases to trimming and J lost 8 bases, with 15 bases between them. The CDR3 runs to 13 residues. General study findings and limits: The model identified upcoming ophthalmopathy a median approximately six months ahead of onset.

Orbital computed tomography and thyroid ultrasound, together with serum TRAb and thyroxine and clinical symptoms, were used for diagnoses. Researchers amplified the TCR beta CDR3 regions from RNA transcripts. HTBI primers were the set used in a first-round RT-PCR of the TCR CDR3. Via MiXCR, TCRdb re-called the multiplex PCR reads, giving one row per CDR3 protein. The sample lists a few hundred thousand distinct CDR3 sequences, about 45% seen once, with 8.2% in the top ten. Sequenced: peripheral blood or thyroid tissue (not recorded which). The rearrangement links TRBV7-6 to TRBJ1-2; tentative D call: TRBD1 (6 bases). The receptor was derived from a woman between 18 and 29 years old with Graves' hyperthyroidism. The CDR3 sequence is CASSPDRFLGYTF. DNA of the CDR3: TGTGCCAGCAGCCCCGACAGGTTTTTGGGCTACACCTTC.